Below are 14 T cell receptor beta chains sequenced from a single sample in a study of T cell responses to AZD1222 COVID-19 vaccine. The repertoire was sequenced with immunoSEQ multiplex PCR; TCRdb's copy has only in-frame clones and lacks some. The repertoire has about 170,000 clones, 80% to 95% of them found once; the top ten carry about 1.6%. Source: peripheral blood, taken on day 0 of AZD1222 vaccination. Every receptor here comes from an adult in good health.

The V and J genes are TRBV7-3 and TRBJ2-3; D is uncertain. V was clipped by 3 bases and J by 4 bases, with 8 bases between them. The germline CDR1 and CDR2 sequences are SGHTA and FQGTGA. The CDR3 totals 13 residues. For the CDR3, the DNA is TGTGCCAGCAGCTTGAGGCATGCAGATACGCAGTATTTT. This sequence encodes CASSLRHADTQYF.

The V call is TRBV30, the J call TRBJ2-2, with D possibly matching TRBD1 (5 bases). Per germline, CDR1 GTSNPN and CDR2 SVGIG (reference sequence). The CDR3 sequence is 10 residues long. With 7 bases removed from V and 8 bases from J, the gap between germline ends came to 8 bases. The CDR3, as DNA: TGTGCCTACCAGGGAGGGGAGCTGTTTTTT. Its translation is CAYQGGELFF.

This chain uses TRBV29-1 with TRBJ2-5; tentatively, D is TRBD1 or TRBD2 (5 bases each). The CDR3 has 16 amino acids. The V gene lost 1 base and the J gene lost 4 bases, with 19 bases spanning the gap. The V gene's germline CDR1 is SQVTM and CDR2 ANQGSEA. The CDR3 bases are TGCAGCGTTGAAGGTTCTGCAGGGAGAAGGCGAGAGACCCAGTACTTC. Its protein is CSVEGSAGRRRETQYF.

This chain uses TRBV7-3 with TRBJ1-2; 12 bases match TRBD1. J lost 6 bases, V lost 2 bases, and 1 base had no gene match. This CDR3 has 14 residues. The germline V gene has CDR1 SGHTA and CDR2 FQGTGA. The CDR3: CASSLGTGGDGYTF. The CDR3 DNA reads TGTGCCAGCAGCTTAGGGACAGGGGGCGATGGCTACACCTTC.

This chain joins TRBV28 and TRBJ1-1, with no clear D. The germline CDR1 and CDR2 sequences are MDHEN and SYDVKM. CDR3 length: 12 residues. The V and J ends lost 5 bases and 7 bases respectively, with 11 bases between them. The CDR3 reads CASSDDWVEAFF. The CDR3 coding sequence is TGTGCCAGCAGTGATGACTGGGTTGAAGCTTTCTTT.

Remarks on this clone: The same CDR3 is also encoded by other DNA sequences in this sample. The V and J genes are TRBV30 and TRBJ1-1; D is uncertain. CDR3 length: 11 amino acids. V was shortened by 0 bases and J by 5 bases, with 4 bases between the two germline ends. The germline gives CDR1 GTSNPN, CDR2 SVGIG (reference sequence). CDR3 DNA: TGTGCCTGGAGTGTGGGGACTGAAGCTTTCTTT. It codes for CAWSVGTEAFF.

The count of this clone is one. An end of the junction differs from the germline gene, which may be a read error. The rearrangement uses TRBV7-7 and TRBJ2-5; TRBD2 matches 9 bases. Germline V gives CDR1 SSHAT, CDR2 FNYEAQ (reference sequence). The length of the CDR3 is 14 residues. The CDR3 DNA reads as TGTGCTAGCAGCTTTGGCGGGGGGGCGGAAACCCAGTACTTC. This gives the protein CASSFGGGAETQYF.

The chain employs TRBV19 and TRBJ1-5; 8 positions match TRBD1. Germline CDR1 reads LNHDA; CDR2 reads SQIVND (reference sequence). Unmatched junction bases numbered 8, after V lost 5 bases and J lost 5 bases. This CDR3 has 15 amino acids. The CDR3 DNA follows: TGTGCCAGTAGTCCTGGACAGGGAAGAGATCAGCCCCAGCATTTT. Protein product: CASSPGQGRDQPQHF.

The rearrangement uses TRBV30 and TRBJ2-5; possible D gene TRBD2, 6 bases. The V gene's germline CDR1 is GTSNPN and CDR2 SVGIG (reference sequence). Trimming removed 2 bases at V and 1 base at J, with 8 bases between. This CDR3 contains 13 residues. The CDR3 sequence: CAWSTGVQETQYF. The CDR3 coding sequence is TGTGCCTGGAGTACGGGGGTCCAAGAGACCCAGTACTTC.

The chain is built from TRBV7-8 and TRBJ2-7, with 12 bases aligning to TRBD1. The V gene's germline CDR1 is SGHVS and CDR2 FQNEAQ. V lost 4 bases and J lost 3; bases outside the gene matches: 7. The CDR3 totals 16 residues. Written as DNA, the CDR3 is TGTGCCAGCAGCTCCCGGGACAGGGGGCTCGTCTACGAGCAGTACTTC. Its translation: CASSSRDRGLVYEQYF.

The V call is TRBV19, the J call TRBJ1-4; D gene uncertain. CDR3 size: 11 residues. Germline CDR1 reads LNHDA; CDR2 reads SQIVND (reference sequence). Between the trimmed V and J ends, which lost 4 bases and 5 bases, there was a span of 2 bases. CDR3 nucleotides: TGTGCCAGTAGTAGGAATGAAAAACTGTTTTTT. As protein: CASSRNEKLFF.

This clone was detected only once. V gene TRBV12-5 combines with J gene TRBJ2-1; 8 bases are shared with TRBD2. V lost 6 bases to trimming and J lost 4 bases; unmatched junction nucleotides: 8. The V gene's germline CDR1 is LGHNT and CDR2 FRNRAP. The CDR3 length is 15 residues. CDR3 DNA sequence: TGTGCTAGTGGAGTCGGGACTAGGGCTTACAATGAGCAGTTCTTC. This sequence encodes CASGVGTRAYNEQFF.

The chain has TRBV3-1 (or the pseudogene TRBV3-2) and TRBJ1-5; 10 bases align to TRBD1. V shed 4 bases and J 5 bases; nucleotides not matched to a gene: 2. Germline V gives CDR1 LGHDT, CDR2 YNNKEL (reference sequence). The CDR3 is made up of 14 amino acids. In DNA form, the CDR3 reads TGTGCCAGCAGCCCCGGGACAGGGGATCAGCCCCAGCATTTT. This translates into CASSPGTGDQPQHF.

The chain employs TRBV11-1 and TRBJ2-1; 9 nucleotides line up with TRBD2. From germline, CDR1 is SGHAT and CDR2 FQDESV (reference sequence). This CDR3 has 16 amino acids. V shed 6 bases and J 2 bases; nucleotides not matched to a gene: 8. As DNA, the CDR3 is TGTGCCAGCAGGGGAATAGCGGGAGAGACCTACAATGAGCAGTTCTTC. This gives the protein CASRGIAGETYNEQFF. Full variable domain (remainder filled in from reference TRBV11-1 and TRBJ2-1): EAEVAQSPRYKITEKSQAVAFWCDPISGHATLYWYRQILGQGPELLVQFQDESVVDDSQLPKDRFSAERLKGVDSTLKIQPAELGDSAMYLCASRGIAGETYNEQFFGPGTRLTVL.